This TCR beta chain was sequenced for a study of T cells in Graves' hyperthyroidism and ophthalmopathy. Study information: It was at initial diagnosis, before any treatment, that peripheral blood was collected. The study, taken as a whole, reports: From stable hyperthyroidism, ophthalmopathy was separated by a 13 V-J model.

Germline-derived CDR1 and CDR2 are LNHDA and SQIVND (reference sequence). This CDR3 comprises 13 residues. V was trimmed by 6 bases and J by 3 bases, leaving 12 bases between them. Amplification yielded TCR beta CDR3 regions, with RNA transcripts as the source. Initially, a first-round RT-PCR of the TCR CDR3 employed the HTBI primer set. TCRdb fed the multiplex PCR reads into MiXCR, producing one record per CDR3 protein. The table shows about 560,000 distinct CDR3 sequences, with around 17% occurring only once. This clonotype was seen only once. Antigen specificity is unknown. Stable Graves' hyperthyroidism meant no ophthalmopathy progression within 18 months. Diagnosis rested on symptoms, serum thyroxine and TRAb, thyroid ultrasound, and orbital computed tomography.

V and J are TRBV19 and TRBJ2-7, with no clear D. What was sequenced was blood. The sequence was obtained from a woman aged 18-29 years with Graves' hyperthyroidism. CDR3 loop: CASSTSIFYEQYF. As DNA, the CDR3 is TGTGCCAGTAGCACCAGCATCTTCTACGAGCAGTACTTC.